This T cell receptor (beta chain) was profiled in a study of OX40 agonist ivuxolimab in advanced cancers. On the study more broadly: Hepatocellular carcinoma, melanoma, renal cell or head and neck cancer was diagnosed in the dose-escalation patients.

Regarding this clone: As yet, its antigen is unknown.

Samples were taken at baseline and on day 1 of cycles 4 and 7. The CDR3 covers 14 residues. CDR1 MNHEY and CDR2 SVGAGI come from the germline V gene. V was pared by 6 bases and J by 6 bases, with 15 bases between. Study-level results: Averaging showed that CD8+ T cells had more expanded clones than CD4+ did.

TCRdb's copy holds only in-frame clones and misses some; the assay was immunoSEQ multiplex PCR. The table lists about 62,000 clones, around nine tenths of them singletons, with 0.27% in the top ten. V is TRBV6-5 and J is TRBJ1-5; the D is unclear. The source was CD4+ or CD8+ T cells sorted from blood, collected in a trial of the OX40 agonist ivuxolimab. This sequence was found in an adult with an advanced solid tumor such as melanoma, head and neck, liver or kidney cancer. DNA of the CDR3: TGTGCCAGCAGACTCTACCCCACCAGTCAGCCCCAGCATTTT. Translated, it gives CASRLYPTSQPQHF.